Sequencing of this T cell receptor (beta chain) was carried out in a study of OX40 agonist ivuxolimab in advanced cancers. The V gene's germline CDR1 is MNHNY and CDR2 SVGAGI (reference sequence). V lost 0 bases to trimming and J lost 3 bases; unmatched junction nucleotides: 3. This CDR3 has 15 residues. Data came from immunoSEQ multiplex PCR; TCRdb stores just in-frame clones and leaves some out. Among some 64,000 clones listed, 88% were seen once. The receptor's source is an adult with an advanced solid tumor such as melanoma, head and neck, liver or kidney cancer. The rearrangement links TRBV6-6 to TRBJ1-1; 8 bases are a match to TRBD1. The specimen comprised CD4+ or CD8+ T cells sorted from blood, sampled in a trial of the OX40 agonist ivuxolimab. The CDR3 is CASSYSADRDTEAFF. CDR3 DNA: TGTGCCAGCAGTTACTCTGCGGACAGGGACACTGAAGCTTTCTTT.